Listed below are T cell receptor beta chains from one sample, sequenced in a study of identical twins. TCRdb called the 5' RACE reads again in MiXCR, with one record for every CDR3 protein. The sample includes approximately 470,000 distinct CDR3 sequences, more than 13% of them seen just once. This same sample was also part of a study on yellow fever vaccine responses in identical twins.

The material sequenced was CD4+ T cells sorted from blood. The origin of the receptors is a woman aged 18-29 years in good health. The CDR3 runs from the conserved cysteine through the conserved F or W. A D gene is named only where the DNA matches it firmly. Size values are once, few and many counts, or a class for expanded clones, and some rows have none.

CDR3 DNA,CDR3 protein,V gene,D gene,clone size,J gene
TGTGCCAGCAGCCAAGTCAAGGAGGGGCGACAGCCCAAAAACATTCAGTACTTC,CASSQVKEGRQPKNIQYF,TRBV3-1,.,few,TRBJ2-4
TGCAGTGCAATAAACAGGGGGAACACTGAAGCTTTCTTT,CSAINRGNTEAFF,TRBV29-1,TRBD1,many,TRBJ1-1
TGTGCCAGCAGCCAAGTGGATACGCAGTATTTT,CASSQVDTQYF,TRBV3-1,.,many,TRBJ2-3
TGTGCCAGCAGTCTTATTACGGGGAGCTCCTACAATGAGCAGTTCTTC,CASSLITGSSYNEQFF,TRBV12-3/TRBV12-4,.,few,TRBJ2-1
TGTGCCAGCAGTTACTCGGTGCTAGCGGGAGGAAAGACCCAGTACTTC,CASSYSVLAGGKTQYF,TRBV6-5,TRBD2,few,TRBJ2-5
TGTGCCAGCAGTTCCCCGTTAGCGGGGGTTTACGAGCAGTACTTC,CASSSPLAGVYEQYF,TRBV27,TRBD2,.,TRBJ2-7
TGTGCCAGCAGCTTAGTATCCCTAGAGCAGTACTTC,CASSLVSLEQYF,TRBV7-2,.,.,TRBJ2-5
TGCGCCAGCAGCTGGGGGACAGGGTTGGTGACTGAAGCTTTCTTT,CASSWGTGLVTEAFF,TRBV5-1,TRBD1,.,TRBJ1-1
TGTGCCAGCAGCTTGGCCGCAGGGGGTGTCTACTATGAGCAGTTCTTC,CASSLAAGGVYYEQFF,TRBV5-5,TRBD1,.,TRBJ2-1
TGTGCCAGCATAATCTCTGGGGCCAACGTCCTGACTTTC,CASIISGANVLTF,TRBV5-6,.,.,TRBJ2-6
TGCAGTGCTAGAGAGAGTCGGAGGCAGAGCACAGATACGCAGTATTTT,CSARESRRQSTDTQYF,TRBV20-1,.,.,TRBJ2-3
TGCGCCAGCAGCCAAGGGCAGACCTTGTGGGATGAGCAGTTCTTC,CASSQGQTLWDEQFF,TRBV4-1,.,few,TRBJ2-1
TGCAGCGCGACCGGGGCTAGCACAGATACGCAGTATTTT,CSATGASTDTQYF,TRBV29-1,.,many,TRBJ2-3
TGTGCCAGCAGCCTTATTCCGGCAGGCTCCTACAATGAGCAGTTCTTC,CASSLIPAGSYNEQFF,TRBV12-3/TRBV12-4,.,.,TRBJ2-1
TGTGCCAGCAGTCCCACCTCGCCAGGGGTGTCTCCCGGGGAGCTGTTTTTT,CASSPTSPGVSPGELFF,TRBV12-3/TRBV12-4,.,many,TRBJ2-2
TGTGCCACCAGCAGACAAGGGACGGCGGCCCTTTACGAGCAGTACTTC,CATSRQGTAALYEQYF,TRBV15,.,few,TRBJ2-7
TGTGCCAGCAGTTGGGAAGAGGATACGCAGTATTTT,CASSWEEDTQYF,TRBV2,.,.,TRBJ2-3
TGTGCCAGCAGCTCGGGACCGGAAAACATTCAGTACTTC,CASSSGPENIQYF,TRBV11-3,.,few,TRBJ2-4
TGTGCCAGCACCCGACCGGGACTAGCGTTTCCTGAGCAGTTCTTC,CASTRPGLAFPEQFF,TRBV12-3/TRBV12-4,TRBD2,few,TRBJ2-1
TGCAGTGCTAGGAGCGGGGGCCAACTCCAAGAGACCCAGTACTTC,CSARSGGQLQETQYF,TRBV20-1,TRBD2,few,TRBJ2-5
TGTGCCAGCAGCCAAGATCTGCCAGGGCCGTTGGGGGAGCAGTACTTC,CASSQDLPGPLGEQYF,TRBV3-1,.,.,TRBJ2-7
TGTGCCAGCAGTTTGAGGGGTTTGACGGGAAAAGAGACCCAGTACTTC,CASSLRGLTGKETQYF,TRBV28,.,few,TRBJ2-5
TGTGCCACCAGTGATTTGGAAGGACAGGGGGGAGATAAGTTCTTC,CATSDLEGQGGDKFF,TRBV24-1,TRBD1,.,TRBJ2-1
TGCAGTGCTAGAGCCCAGATAGCGGGGATATCCTACGAGCAGTACTTC,CSARAQIAGISYEQYF,TRBV20-1,TRBD2,.,TRBJ2-7
TGTGCCAGCAGCTCGGACTCACGATCCCAGTACTTC,CASSSDSRSQYF,TRBV7-9,.,few,TRBJ2-5
TGCGCCAGCAGCTTAGAGGGTTTTGGCAATCAGCCCCAGCATTTT,CASSLEGFGNQPQHF,TRBV5-1,.,few,TRBJ1-5
TGCAGTGCTAGAGACCCGGGACTCCCCACGCAGTATTTT,CSARDPGLPTQYF,TRBV20-1,.,.,TRBJ2-3
TGTGCCAGCAGTCCTACAGGAGCTAACACCGGGGAGCTGTTTTTT,CASSPTGANTGELFF,TRBV12-3/TRBV12-4,.,few,TRBJ2-2
TGCAGTGCTAGAGATTTCGCATCGCGGAATTACAATGAGCAGTTCTTC,CSARDFASRNYNEQFF,TRBV20-1,.,.,TRBJ2-1
TGCAGTGCCCTTTGGGCTAGCATCCCCCCTTACGAGCAGTACTTC,CSALWASIPPYEQYF,TRBV20-1,.,many,TRBJ2-7
TGTGCCAGCAGCTTAGGACAGGGCTACGAGCAGTACTTC,CASSLGQGYEQYF,TRBV12-3/TRBV12-4,TRBD1,many,TRBJ2-7
TGTGCCAGCAGCTTGAACGGCCGATCCAGGGATACGCAGTATTTT,CASSLNGRSRDTQYF,TRBV11-2,.,.,TRBJ2-3
TGTGCCAGCAGTATGGGACTTCCCACAGATACGCAGTATTTT,CASSMGLPTDTQYF,TRBV12-3/TRBV12-4,.,many,TRBJ2-3
TGCGCCAGCAGCCGAGGGGCTAGCGGTACCTACAATGAGCAGTTCTTC,CASSRGASGTYNEQFF,TRBV5-1,TRBD2,few,TRBJ2-1
TGTGCCAGCCTGGGTTATAACTATGGCTACACCTTC,CASLGYNYGYTF,TRBV27,.,few,TRBJ1-2
TGTGCCAGCTCACCATTTGATAGCGGGGACAATGAGCAGTTCTTC,CASSPFDSGDNEQFF,TRBV18,TRBD2,.,TRBJ2-1
TGTGCCATCAGTGACATCGGAGGTGGCACAGATACGCAGTATTTT,CAISDIGGGTDTQYF,TRBV10-3,.,many,TRBJ2-3
TGTGCCAGCAGCTCCGGGACTAGCGGGGAGAGCTCCTACAATGAGCAGTTCTTC,CASSSGTSGESSYNEQFF,TRBV11-2,TRBD2,few,TRBJ2-1
TGTGCCAGCAGCGGGGCCCGGGAATCGCCCCAGCATTTT,CASSGARESPQHF,TRBV2,.,.,TRBJ1-5